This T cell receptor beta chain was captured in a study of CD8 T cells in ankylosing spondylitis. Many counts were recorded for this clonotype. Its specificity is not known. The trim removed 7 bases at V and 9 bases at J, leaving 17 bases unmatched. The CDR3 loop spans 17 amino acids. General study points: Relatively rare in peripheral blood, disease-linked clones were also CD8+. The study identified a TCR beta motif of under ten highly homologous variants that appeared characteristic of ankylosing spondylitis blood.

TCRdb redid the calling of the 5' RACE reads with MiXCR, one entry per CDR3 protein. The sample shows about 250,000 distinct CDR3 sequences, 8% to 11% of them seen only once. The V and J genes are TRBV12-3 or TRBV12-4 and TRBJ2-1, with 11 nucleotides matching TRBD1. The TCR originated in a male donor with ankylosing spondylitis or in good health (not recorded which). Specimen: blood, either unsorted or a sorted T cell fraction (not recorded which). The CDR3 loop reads CASISSTAGTGGLEQFF. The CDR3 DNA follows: TGTGCCAGCATTTCCTCAACAGCCGGGACAGGGGGACTTGAGCAGTTCTTC.